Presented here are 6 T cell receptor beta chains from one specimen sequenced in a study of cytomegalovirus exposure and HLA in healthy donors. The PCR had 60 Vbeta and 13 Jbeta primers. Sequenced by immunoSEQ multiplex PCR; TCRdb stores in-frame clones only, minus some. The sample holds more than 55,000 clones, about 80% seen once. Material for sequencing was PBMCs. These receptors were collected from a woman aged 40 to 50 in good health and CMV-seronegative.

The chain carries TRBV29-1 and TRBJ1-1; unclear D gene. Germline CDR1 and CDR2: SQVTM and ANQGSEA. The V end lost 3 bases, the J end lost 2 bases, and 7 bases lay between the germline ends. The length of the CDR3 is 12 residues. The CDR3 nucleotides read TGCAGCGTTGAGAGGTTCAACACTGAAGCTTTCTTT. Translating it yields CSVERFNTEAFF. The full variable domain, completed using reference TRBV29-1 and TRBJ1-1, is SAVISQKPSRDICQRGTSLTIQCQVDSQVTMMFWYRQQPGQSLTLIATANQGSEATYESGFVIDKFPISRPNLTFSTLTVSNMSPEDSSIYLCSVERFNTEAFFGQGTRLTVV.

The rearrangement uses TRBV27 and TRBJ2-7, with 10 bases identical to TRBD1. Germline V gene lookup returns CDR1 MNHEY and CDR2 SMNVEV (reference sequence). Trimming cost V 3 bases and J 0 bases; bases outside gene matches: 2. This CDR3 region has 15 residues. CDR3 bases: TGTGCCAGCAGTTTTGGGACAGGGGCCTCCTACGAGCAGTACTTC. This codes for CASSFGTGASYEQYF.

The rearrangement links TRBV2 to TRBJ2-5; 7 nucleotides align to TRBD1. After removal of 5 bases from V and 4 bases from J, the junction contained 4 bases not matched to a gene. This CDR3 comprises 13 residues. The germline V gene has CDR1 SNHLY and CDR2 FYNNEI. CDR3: CASSRQGLETQYF. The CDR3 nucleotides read TGTGCCAGCAGTCGACAGGGTTTAGAGACCCAGTACTTC.

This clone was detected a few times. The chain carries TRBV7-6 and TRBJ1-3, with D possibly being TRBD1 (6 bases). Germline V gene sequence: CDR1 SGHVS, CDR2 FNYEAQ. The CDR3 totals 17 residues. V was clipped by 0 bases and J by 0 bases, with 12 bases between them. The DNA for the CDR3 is TGTGCCAGCAGCTTAGCGCCGGGAGGGGGCTCTGGAAACACCATATATTTT. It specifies CASSLAPGGGSGNTIYF.

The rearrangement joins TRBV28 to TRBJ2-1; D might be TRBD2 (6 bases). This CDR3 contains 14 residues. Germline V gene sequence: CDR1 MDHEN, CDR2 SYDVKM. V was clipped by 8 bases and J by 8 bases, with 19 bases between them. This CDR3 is CASAIAAGRHEQFF. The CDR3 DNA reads TGTGCCAGCGCTATAGCGGCGGGCCGTCATGAGCAGTTCTTC.

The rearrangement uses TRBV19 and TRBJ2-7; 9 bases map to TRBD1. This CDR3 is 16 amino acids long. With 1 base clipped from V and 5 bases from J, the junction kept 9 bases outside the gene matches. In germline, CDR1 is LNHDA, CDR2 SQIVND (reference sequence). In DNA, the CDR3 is TGTGCCAGTAGTATAGGACCGGGACAGGGTAACGACGAGCAGTACTTC. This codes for CASSIGPGQGNDEQYF.